The 24 T cell receptor beta chains listed next were all sequenced from one sample in a study of T cells in Graves' hyperthyroidism and ophthalmopathy. From RNA transcripts, TCR beta CDR3 regions were amplified. The HTBI set primed first-round TCR CDR3 RT-PCR. Each CDR3 protein is one row after TCRdb ran MiXCR on the multiplex PCR reads. The sample contains hundreds of thousands of distinct CDR3 sequences, approximately 15% of which appear only once. Sequencing was carried out using blood. These receptors originate from a woman aged 40 to 50 with Graves' ophthalmopathy.

This clonotype has only a few counts. This chain connects TRBV20-1 to TRBJ2-6, with a tentative D call TRBD2 (6 bases). Germline V lookup: CDR1 DFQATT, CDR2 SNEGSKA (reference sequence). This CDR3 is built from 15 residues. The V gene lost 5 bases and the J gene lost 1 base, with 12 bases spanning the gap. The CDR3 sequence is CSAGGGGSGANVLTF. As DNA, the CDR3 is TGCAGTGCTGGCGGTGGGGGGTCTGGGGCCAACGTCCTGACTTTC.

This clonotype has only a few counts. A read error may be the cause here, since a much bigger clone is one base away. V usage is TRBV20-1 and J usage is TRBJ2-3; TRBD1 matches at 8 bases. Germline-derived CDR1 and CDR2 are DFQATT and SNEGSKA (reference sequence). V dropped 6 bases and J dropped 6; count of bases not matched to a gene: 17. The CDR3 sequence is 16 residues long. The CDR3 DNA sequence: TGCAGTGCCTACAACCTCCGGGACAGGTGGATTGATACGCAGTATTTT. It is translated as CSAYNLRDRWIDTQYF.

The chain links TRBV10-1 to TRBJ2-5, with D perhaps assigned TRBD1 or TRBD2 (5 bases each). This CDR3 comprises 13 residues. Between the trimmed V and J ends, which lost 3 bases and 5 bases, there was a span of 10 bases. Germline V CDR1 and CDR2: WNHNN, SYGVQD (reference sequence). CDR3 coding DNA: TGCGCCAGCAGTGAAGGCAGGGAGGAGACCCAGTACTTC. It encodes CASSEGREETQYF.

V gene TRBV19 combines with J gene TRBJ1-4; TRBD1 matches at 7 bases. The germline gives CDR1 LNHDA, CDR2 SQIVND (reference sequence). This CDR3 comprises 15 residues. V shed 6 bases and J 0 bases; nucleotides not matched to a gene: 4. DNA for the CDR3: TGTGCCAGTAGCGACGGACAGGCAACTAATGAAAAACTGTTTTTT. Translated: CASSDGQATNEKLFF.

This clonotype was seen many times. In DNA form, the CDR3 reads TGTGCCTCGGGGGCCCTTTATGGGCAGGGGGCGCGTCAGCCCCAGCATTTT. Amino acid sequence: CASGALYGQGARQPQHF. The V and J genes are TRBV28 and TRBJ1-5, with 8 bases that match TRBD1. Germline V CDR1 and CDR2: MDHEN, SYDVKM. The J segment lost 6 bases and the V segment lost 11 bases, leaving 21 bases of the junction unmatched. There are 17 residues in the CDR3.

The chain employs TRBV6-2 or TRBV6-3 and TRBJ2-3; no definite D call. The CDR3 has 16 amino acids. The V and J ends lost 8 bases and 2 bases respectively, with 20 bases between them. From germline, CDR1 is MNHEY and CDR2 SVGEGT. CDR3 region: CASPREEVAYTDTQYF. CDR3 bases: TGTGCCAGCCCCAGAGAAGAAGTGGCCTACACAGATACGCAGTATTTT.

Notes on this clonotype: The junction shows a germline mismatch at one end, possibly a read error. The J gene is TRBJ2-1, the V gene TRBV28, with TRBD1 as a possible D gene (5 bases). The length of the CDR3 is 14 residues. Germline-derived CDR1 and CDR2 are MDHEN and SYDVKM. The CDR3 nucleotides are TGTGCCGGCAGGGTCGCAGCCTCGTACAATGAGCAGTTCTTC. Its translation: CAGRVAASYNEQFF.

This clonotype was seen a single time. The chain has TRBV30 and TRBJ1-2; maybe TRBD1 (6 bases). V was shortened by 3 bases and J by 4 bases, with 12 bases between the two germline ends. CDR1 is GTSNPN, CDR2 SVGIG, per germline (reference sequence). This CDR3 has 13 residues. CDR3 coding DNA: TGTGCCTGGAGCGCAGGGGCCTTCTATGGCTACACCTTC. Encoded protein: CAWSAGAFYGYTF.

Turning to this clonotype: This clone may be a read error of a much larger clone one base away. This chain connects TRBV28 to TRBJ1-2; 7 bases match TRBD1. Trimming took 7 bases from V and 6 from J; bases not matched to a gene: 8. Germline V CDR1 and CDR2: MDHEN, SYDVKM. The CDR3 spans 13 residues. CDR3 sequence reads: CASTFWDSNGYTF. The CDR3 DNA sequence: TGTGCCAGCACTTTCTGGGACAGCAATGGCTACACCTTC.

This clonotype was seen only a few times. The V call is TRBV12-3 or TRBV12-4, the J call TRBJ2-4; D assignment may be TRBD1 or TRBD2 (6 bases each). This CDR3 region has 15 residues. V was clipped by 0 bases and J by 5 bases, with 11 bases between them. The CDR3 DNA sequence: TGTGCCAGCAGTTTAGCGAGGGGGGCGGAAAACATTCAGTACTTC. This codes for CASSLARGAENIQYF.

This clonotype came up many times. The CDR3 nucleotides read TGCGCCAGCAGCTTTGGACTAGCGGAGAACAATGAGCAGTTCTTC. The encoded protein is CASSFGLAENNEQFF. The chain carries TRBV5-1 and TRBJ2-1; TRBD2 agrees at 10 bases. CDR1 and CDR2 (germline): SGHRS, YFSETQ. Unmatched junction bases numbered 4, after V lost 2 bases and J lost 5 bases. The CDR3 spans 15 residues.

This clonotype was recorded at least ten times. The rearrangement joins TRBV2 to TRBJ2-1; 9 positions match TRBD2. In germline, CDR1 is SNHLY, CDR2 FYNNEI. Trimming cost V 3 bases and J 7 bases; bases outside gene matches: 7. The CDR3 has 15 amino acids. The CDR3 DNA reads as TGTGCCAGCAGTGAGAGTAGCGGGAGTTGGAATGAGCAGTTCTTC. Amino acid sequence: CASSESSGSWNEQFF.

This clonotype was observed a few times. The chain couples TRBV7-9 to TRBJ2-1; D remains unclear. V was shortened by 0 bases and J by 6 bases, with 12 bases between the two germline ends. The CDR3 extends over 15 amino acids. Germline CDR1 and CDR2: SEHNR and FQNEAQ (reference sequence). CDR3 coding DNA: TGTGCCAGCAGCTTAGCGGTTCTTCCGGGCAATGAGCAGTTCTTC. It translates to CASSLAVLPGNEQFF. Variable domain in full (rest from reference TRBV7-9 and TRBJ2-1): DTGVSQNPRHKITKRGQNVTFRCDPISEHNRLYWYRQTLGQGPEFLTYFQNEAQLEKSRLLSDRFSAERPKGSFSTLEIQRTEQGDSAMYLCASSLAVLPGNEQFFGPGTRLTVL.

This clonotype was found a few times. CDR3 nucleotide sequence: TGTGCCAGCAGTGATTACAACAGGACTAGCGGGGGCCAGAGTGTCGGGGAGCTGTTTTTT. Its translation: CASSDYNRTSGGQSVGELFF. This chain joins TRBV25-1 and TRBJ2-2; TRBD2 matches at 13 bases. The CDR3 runs 20 residues. CDR1 and CDR2 from the germline V gene are MGHDK and SYGVNS. Trimming cost V 3 bases and J 7 bases; bases outside gene matches: 17.

This chain uses TRBV6-5 with TRBJ2-6, with TRBD2 as a possible D gene (5 bases). CDR3 length: 18 amino acids. CDR1 and CDR2 from the germline V gene are MNHEY and SVGAGI. V lost 0 bases, J lost 0 bases, and 12 bases lay in between. Written as DNA, the CDR3 is TGTGCCAGCAGTTACTCACGTTCGGGGTTCTCTGGGGCCAACGTCCTGACTTTC. It specifies CASSYSRSGFSGANVLTF.

The sample holds a few counts of this clonotype. The V and J genes are TRBV7-2 and TRBJ1-5, with D hard to call. The V and J ends lost 3 bases and 1 base respectively, with 4 bases between them. CDR3 length: 13 residues. The germline V gene encodes CDR1 SGHTA and CDR2 FQGNSA. The CDR3 is CASSLWSNQPQHF. DNA of the CDR3: TGTGCCAGCAGCTTGTGGAGCAATCAGCCCCAGCATTTT.

This CDR3 reads CATSDLTRGLPYEQYF. The CDR3 DNA is TGTGCCACCAGTGATTTAACCAGGGGGCTCCCCTACGAGCAGTACTTC. The rearrangement links TRBV24-1 to TRBJ2-7; TRBD1 matches 8 bases. Germline assignment: CDR1 KGHDR and CDR2 SFDVKD. The CDR3 length is 16 residues. V was pared by 1 base and J by 2 bases, with 6 bases of the junction left unmatched.

This clonotype was seen repeatedly, ten times or more. The rearrangement joins TRBV20-1 to TRBJ1-3; 9 nucleotides agree with TRBD1. CDR1 is DFQATT and CDR2 is SNEGSKA in the germline V gene (reference sequence). The V segment lost 5 bases and the J segment 3 bases; nucleotides outside the gene matches: 5. There are 14 residues in the CDR3. CDR3 residues: CSAQQGASGNTIYF. The CDR3 bases are TGCAGTGCTCAACAGGGGGCTAGTGGAAACACCATATATTTT.

This clonotype has a handful of counts. In DNA form, the CDR3 reads TGCAGTGCGTTCTGGGACTACCGGGACAGGGGTCCCAATGAGCAGTTCTTC. Residues: CSAFWDYRDRGPNEQFF. The V and J genes are TRBV20-1 and TRBJ2-1; 10 positions agree with TRBD1. The germline gives CDR1 DFQATT, CDR2 SNEGSKA (reference sequence). V was clipped by 6 bases and J by 6 bases; unmatched bases: 17. This CDR3 has 17 amino acids.

The chain carries TRBV20-1 and TRBJ1-6; D may be TRBD1 (5 bases). The CDR3 has 14 amino acids. The germline V and J ends were trimmed by 1 base and 9 bases, with 13 bases remaining between them. In germline, CDR1 is DFQATT, CDR2 SNEGSKA (reference sequence). The DNA of the CDR3 is TGCAGTGCTAGAGCGGGGGGGGGTACTTCACCCCTCCACTTT. It codes for CSARAGGGTSPLHF.

The sample holds many counts of this clonotype. The V gene is TRBV18, the J gene TRBJ2-5; maybe TRBD1 (6 bases). The CDR3 runs to 13 residues. CDR1 is KGHSH and CDR2 is LQKENI in the germline V gene. V was cut by 6 bases and J by 1 base, with 9 bases left in between. Here the CDR3 DNA reads TGTGCCAGCTCCGCAGGGGTCCAAGAGACCCAGTACTTC. As protein: CASSAGVQETQYF.

V gene TRBV6-1 combines with J gene TRBJ1-3; D call uncertain. CDR1 is MNHNS and CDR2 is SASEGT in the germline V gene. The CDR3 has 14 amino acids. Trimming removed 3 bases from V and 9 bases from J, with 15 bases in between. The CDR3 here is CASSDRATTPTIYF. CDR3 bases: TGTGCCAGCAGTGATCGGGCCACGACACCCACCATATATTTT.

The table lists this clonotype with many counts. The V gene is TRBV3-1, the J gene TRBJ1-2, with 9 bases lining up with TRBD1. Trimming at V came to 3 bases and at J to 8 bases, leaving 10 bases not matched to a gene. This CDR3 is 15 amino acids long. Germline CDR1 is LGHDT and CDR2 is YNNKEL (reference sequence). CDR3 DNA: TGTGCCAGCAGCCAGACGGGACAGGGCCCAGAAGGCTACACCTTC. Translation gives CASSQTGQGPEGYTF.

V is TRBV18 and J is TRBJ1-2; perhaps TRBD1 as D (5 bases). The CDR3 runs 13 residues. Trimming stripped 6 bases from V and 7 bases from J, with 15 bases between. Germline V gene lookup returns CDR1 KGHSH and CDR2 LQKENI. In DNA, the CDR3 is TGTGCCAGCTCCCCCCTTGACGGGGGTGGCTACACCTTC. Its protein product is CASSPLDGGGYTF.